Shown below are 21 T cell receptor beta chains from a single sample sequenced in a study of T-cell memory formation after mild COVID-19. One entry per CDR3 protein, called by TCRdb with MiXCR from the 5' RACE reads. The sample yields some 320,000 distinct CDR3 sequences, 13% to 15% seen once. The sequencing input was PBMCs or a T cell subset sorted from them (not recorded which). Receptors were obtained from a man aged 18 to 30 who had mild COVID-19 (a few samples of this study predate the infection). Cell type and time point are not known.

This clonotype was detected ten times or more. The genes are TRBV7-9 and TRBJ1-1; D is unresolved. The CDR3 is made up of 13 amino acids. From germline, CDR1 is SEHNR and CDR2 FQNEAQ (reference sequence). Trimming stripped 6 bases from V and 4 bases from J, with 12 bases between. This CDR3 reads CASSPPGFTEAFF. The CDR3 nucleotides read TGTGCCAGCAGTCCCCCGGGGTTCACTGAAGCTTTCTTT.

This clonotype came up a few times. The gene calls are TRBV20-1 and TRBJ2-7; 9 bases align to TRBD1. The germline V gene encodes CDR1 DFQATT and CDR2 SNEGSKA (reference sequence). The CDR3 covers 15 residues. Trimming removed 3 bases from V and 7 bases from J; junction bases left unmatched: 13. CDR3 nucleotide sequence: TGCAGTGCTAGTCCGGGACAGGGATCCTCTACGGAGCAGTACGTC. Translation gives CSASPGQGSSTEQYV.

The chain employs TRBV6-2 or TRBV6-3 and TRBJ1-5; 8 bases map to TRBD1. This CDR3 region has 14 residues. The J segment lost 6 bases and the V segment lost 4 bases, leaving 5 bases of the junction unmatched. Per germline, CDR1 MNHEY and CDR2 SVGEGT. CDR3 sequence (DNA): TGTGCCAGCAGTTCGACAGGGGAAGTTCAGCCCCAGCATTTT. Encoded protein: CASSSTGEVQPQHF.

Written as DNA, the CDR3 is TGTGCCAGCGAACCGAGGGACAGAGGCAATCAGCCCCAGCATTTT. It translates to CASEPRDRGNQPQHF. This chain links TRBV28 with TRBJ1-5; 7 bases are a match to TRBD1. Germline-derived CDR1 and CDR2 are MDHEN and SYDVKM. The CDR3 runs 15 residues. V was clipped by 8 bases and J by 2 bases; unmatched bases: 9.

This clonotype was recorded many times. V and J are TRBV2 and TRBJ2-2; tentatively, D is TRBD1 (5 bases). The CDR3 sequence is 14 residues long. Germline V gene lookup returns CDR1 SNHLY and CDR2 FYNNEI. Between the trimmed V and J ends, which lost 8 bases and 4 bases, there was a span of 14 bases. CDR3 loop: CASLSSGLTGELFF. The CDR3 bases are TGTGCCAGCTTGAGTTCAGGGCTCACCGGGGAGCTGTTTTTT.

This clonotype has just a few counts. The chain couples TRBV29-1 to TRBJ2-7, with a tentative D call TRBD1 (6 bases). Trimming took 4 bases from V and 2 from J, leaving 15 bases between them. The CDR3 loop spans 14 amino acids. Germline CDR1 and CDR2: SQVTM and ANQGSEA. The CDR3 reads CSVAPGENTYEQYF. The CDR3 nucleotides read TGCAGCGTTGCCCCAGGGGAGAACACCTACGAGCAGTACTTC.

This clonotype was counted only a few times. This chain's CDR3 is CASSHVIGTSGDTQYF. The CDR3 bases are TGTGCCAGCAGCCACGTTATTGGAACTAGCGGGGATACGCAGTATTTT. The rearrangement links TRBV3-1 to TRBJ2-3, with TRBD2 matching 9 bases. This CDR3 has 16 residues. Unmatched junction bases numbered 10, after V lost 3 bases and J lost 6 bases. The germline gives CDR1 LGHDT, CDR2 YNNKEL (reference sequence).

This clonotype was observed a handful of times. The rearrangement uses TRBV5-1 and TRBJ1-4; 9 bases fit TRBD1. The length of the CDR3 is 14 residues. Germline V CDR1 and CDR2: SGHRS, YFSETQ. V lost 4 bases and J lost 7; bases outside the gene matches: 5. CDR3 in DNA: TGCGCCAGCAGCGCGGACAGGGGAACTGAAAAACTGTTTTTT. The encoded protein is CASSADRGTEKLFF.

This clonotype was observed a few times. The rearrangement links TRBV6-5 to TRBJ1-5; no firm D call. In germline, CDR1 is MNHEY, CDR2 SVGAGI. The CDR3 runs to 15 residues. V shed 4 bases and J shed 7 bases, with 17 bases lying between them. The CDR3 bases are TGTGCCAGCAGTTCCCGGACCTCAAGAGGCCAGCCCCAGCATTTT. Its protein product is CASSSRTSRGQPQHF.

This rearrangement joins TRBV12-3 or TRBV12-4 to TRBJ1-3; D is uncertain. The CDR3 length is 11 residues. The V gene lost 6 bases and the J gene lost 3 bases, with 3 bases spanning the gap. The CDR3 here is CASRDGNTIYF. As DNA, the CDR3 is TGTGCCAGCAGAGATGGAAACACCATATATTTT.

This clonotype occurred a few times. The chain carries TRBV20-1 and TRBJ2-1, with no clear D. V lost 5 bases and J lost 2, with 13 bases in between. Germline CDR1 and CDR2: DFQATT and SNEGSKA (reference sequence). The length of the CDR3 is 14 residues. The CDR3 nucleotides read TGCAGTGCTGTGCGGATTGGGACCTACAATGAGCAGTTCTTC. Protein product: CSAVRIGTYNEQFF.

The CDR3 reads CASSILGANQPQHF. CDR3 nucleotides: TGTGCCAGTAGTATTTTGGGGGCTAATCAGCCCCAGCATTTT. V and J are TRBV19 and TRBJ1-5; weak D call: TRBD1 (6 bases). CDR3 length: 14 residues. Between the trimmed V and J ends, which lost 3 bases and 4 bases, there was a span of 10 bases. Germline loops: CDR1 LNHDA, CDR2 SQIVND (reference sequence).

This clonotype was seen a few times. The chain joins TRBV29-1 to TRBJ1-1, with D perhaps TRBD1 (5 bases). CDR1 and CDR2 (germline): SQVTM, ANQGSEA. CDR3 length: 13 amino acids. Trimming cost V 7 bases and J 2 bases, with 14 bases left between them. The CDR3 sequence is CSAGGRGNTEAFF. CDR3 DNA: TGCAGCGCCGGAGGGAGGGGAAACACTGAAGCTTTCTTT.

The J gene is TRBJ2-7, the V gene TRBV4-2; 8 positions match TRBD1. Germline values: CDR1 LGHNA, CDR2 YNFKEQ. The CDR3 spans 15 residues. After removal of 0 bases from V and 4 bases from J, the junction contained 5 bases not matched to a gene. The CDR3 region has the DNA TGTGCCAGCAGCCAAGAATCTACAGGGGGTTACGAGCAGTACTTC. This sequence encodes CASSQESTGGYEQYF.

The chain employs TRBV5-1 and TRBJ2-1; the D gene is possibly TRBD1 (6 bases). Trimming pared 4 bases from V and 11 bases from J, leaving 13 bases between. The length of the CDR3 is 12 residues. CDR1 and CDR2 from the germline V gene are SGHRS and YFSETQ. CDR3 in amino acids: CASSTDRRKQFF. CDR3 nucleotide sequence: TGCGCCAGCAGCACGGACAGAAGAAAGCAGTTCTTC. Full variable domain (rest looked up from reference TRBV5-1 and TRBJ2-1): KAGVTQTPRYLIKTRGQQVTLSCSPISGHRSVSWYQQTPGQGLQFLFEYFSETQRNKGNFPGRFSGRQFSNSRSEMNVSTLELGDSALYLCASSTDRRKQFFGPGTRLTVL.

The chain couples TRBV5-5 to TRBJ1-1; perhaps TRBD1 as D (6 bases). The germline gives CDR1 SGHKS, CDR2 YYEKEE (reference sequence). The V and J ends lost 0 bases and 8 bases respectively, with 11 bases between them. This CDR3 has 13 amino acids. CDR3: CASSLAVQGEAFF. Here the CDR3 DNA reads TGTGCCAGCAGCTTGGCCGTACAGGGAGAAGCTTTCTTT. The entire variable domain, with the rest obtained from reference TRBV5-5 and TRBJ1-1, is as follows: DAGVTQSPTHLIKTRGQQVTLRCSPISGHKSVSWYQQVLGQGPQFIFQYYEKEERGRGNFPDRFSARQFPNYSSELNVNALLLGDSALYLCASSLAVQGEAFFGQGTRLTVV.

The chain recombines TRBV6-1 with TRBJ1-2; tentative D call: TRBD1 (6 bases). The CDR3 runs to 14 residues. V lost 5 bases, J lost 5 bases, and 15 bases lay in between. The germline V gene has CDR1 MNHNS and CDR2 SASEGT. The CDR3 loop is CASSWTALLYGYTF. DNA for the CDR3: TGTGCCAGCAGTTGGACAGCCTTGTTATATGGCTACACCTTC.

The V call is TRBV7-2, the J call TRBJ2-7; a weak D match, TRBD1 (5 bases). The CDR3 loop spans 13 amino acids. V dropped 4 bases and J dropped 7 bases, with 14 bases sitting between them. The germline V gene has CDR1 SGHTA and CDR2 FQGNSA. CDR3 amino acids: CASSSRTGREQYF. The DNA of the CDR3 is TGTGCCAGCAGCTCCCGAACAGGAAGAGAGCAGTACTTC.

A few counts support this clonotype. The genes are TRBV6-5 and TRBJ2-5; 14 nucleotides align to TRBD2. Germline CDR1 and CDR2: MNHEY and SVGAGI. The CDR3 is 15 residues long. V dropped 6 bases and J dropped 5; count of bases not matched to a gene: 5. This CDR3 is CASSPTSGGAETQYF. CDR3 DNA: TGTGCCAGCAGCCCGACTAGCGGGGGGGCGGAGACCCAGTACTTC.

The chain links TRBV4-1 to TRBJ1-4; D remains ambiguous. CDR3 length: 15 residues. The V end lost 4 bases, the J end lost 0 bases, and 9 bases lay between the germline ends. Germline lookup yields CDR1 MGHRA and CDR2 YSYEKL. The CDR3 bases are TGCGCCAGCAGCCTCCATATTGCAACTAATGAAAAACTGTTTTTT. Translating gives CASSLHIATNEKLFF.

The rearrangement links TRBV20-1 to TRBJ2-3; D uncertain. The V gene's germline CDR1 is DFQATT and CDR2 SNEGSKA (reference sequence). The V and J ends lost 3 bases and 6 bases respectively, with 4 bases between them. The CDR3 runs to 10 residues. The CDR3, as DNA: TGCAGTGCTAGTATGGATACGCAGTATTTT. Translating gives CSASMDTQYF.